Presented here are 28 T cell receptor beta chains from one specimen sequenced in a study of T cells after somatic rescue of genetic block. Assay used: immunoSEQ multiplex PCR; TCRdb lists only in-frame clones, some missing. The profile shows 65,000 to 70,000 clones, 92% of them singletons. Sequencing was done on a sample of peripheral blood mononuclear cells (PBMCs). The receptors originated from a man in his forties.

This clone came up a few times. V and J are TRBV7-9 and TRBJ1-2; D is unclear. This CDR3 region has 15 residues. With 2 bases removed from V and 0 bases from J, the gap between germline ends came to 10 bases. The germline V gene encodes CDR1 SEHNR and CDR2 FQNEAQ (reference sequence). CDR3 amino acids: CASSLITATNYGYTF. The CDR3, as DNA: TGTGCCAGCAGCTTAATAACCGCAACTAACTATGGCTACACCTTC. Drawing the rest from reference TRBV7-9 and TRBJ1-2, the complete variable domain is DTGVSQNPRHKITKRGQNVTFRCDPISEHNRLYWYRQTLGQGPEFLTYFQNEAQLEKSRLLSDRFSAERPKGSFSTLEIQRTEQGDSAMYLCASSLITATNYGYTFGSGTRLTVV.

This clone was observed once. V usage is TRBV5-6 and J usage is TRBJ1-1; D remains ambiguous. The CDR3 is 14 amino acids. Germline CDR1 SGHDT, CDR2 YYEEEE. V gave up 2 bases and J gave up 2 bases, with 10 bases separating them. CDR3 amino acids: CASSFRRANTEAFF. DNA for the CDR3: TGTGCCAGCAGCTTCCGCAGAGCTAACACTGAAGCTTTCTTT.

V and J are TRBV4-2 and TRBJ2-5; D remains ambiguous. The CDR3 extends over 15 amino acids. Germline V gene lookup returns CDR1 LGHNA and CDR2 YNFKEQ. V lost 0 bases to trimming and J lost 4 bases, with 12 bases between them. CDR3 sequence (DNA): TGTGCCAGCAGCCAAGATGGTAGTTCGAGAGAGACCCAGTACTTC. Translating gives CASSQDGSSRETQYF.

V and J are TRBV9 and TRBJ1-2; D remains unclear. Looked up from germline, CDR1 is SGDLS and CDR2 is YYNGEE. There are 16 residues in the CDR3. Between the trimmed V and J ends, which lost 3 bases and 7 bases, there was a span of 22 bases. The chain's CDR3 is CASSDDGPGLSSGYTF. The CDR3 coding sequence is TGTGCCAGCAGCGATGACGGTCCGGGTCTCTCTAGTGGCTACACCTTC.

The genes are TRBV7-2 and TRBJ2-7; 9 bases line up with TRBD1. With V trimmed by 5 bases and J by 6 bases, 8 bases remained unmatched. This CDR3 has 14 residues. Germline loops: CDR1 SGHTA, CDR2 FQGNSA. The CDR3 DNA follows: TGTGCCAGCAGCGCCACAGGGGGCCCAGCCGAGCAGTACTTC. It codes for CASSATGGPAEQYF.

The chain combines TRBV14 with TRBJ2-3; unclear D gene. The CDR3 sequence is 11 residues long. Germline CDR1 is SGHDN and CDR2 is FVKESK. V was cut by 3 bases and J by 6 bases, with 4 bases left in between. For the CDR3, the DNA is TGTGCCAGCAGCCATGCCGATACGCAGTATTTT. This gives the protein CASSHADTQYF.

The gene calls are TRBV9 and TRBJ1-5; D is unresolved. The CDR3 is made up of 15 amino acids. Germline V gene data show CDR1 as SGDLS and CDR2 as YYNGEE. V lost 2 bases and J 4 bases, leaving 13 bases between the germline ends. The DNA of the CDR3 is TGTGCCAGCAGCGTTTGGACGGAGCTAAATCAGCCCCAGCATTTT. Its protein is CASSVWTELNQPQHF.

This chain uses TRBV2 with TRBJ2-2, with D possibly TRBD2 on 5 matching bases. The CDR3 has 14 amino acids. Germline CDR1 is SNHLY and CDR2 is FYNNEI. Between the trimmed V and J ends, which lost 6 bases and 6 bases, there was a span of 14 bases. The CDR3 region has the DNA TGTGCCAGCAGCGACCTTCTAGCTGCCGGGGAGCTGTTTTTT. As protein: CASSDLLAAGELFF.

The CDR3 is CASSAGTGGSYSNQPQHF. CDR3 in DNA: TGTGCCAGCTCAGCCGGGACAGGGGGCTCCTATAGCAATCAGCCCCAGCATTTT. The chain uses TRBV18 and TRBJ1-5, with TRBD1 matching over 12 bases. This CDR3 has 18 residues. The V and J ends lost 5 bases and 0 bases, in that order; junction bases with no gene match: 8. Germline V CDR1 and CDR2: KGHSH, LQKENI.

V is TRBV7-9 and J is TRBJ2-2, with unresolved D. The CDR3 loop spans 12 amino acids. CDR1 is SEHNR, CDR2 FQNEAQ, per germline (reference sequence). The germline V and J ends were trimmed by 1 base and 11 bases, with 8 bases remaining between them. The CDR3 DNA reads TGTGCCAGCAGCTTAGGCCCCCCAGAGCTGTTTTTT. This gives the protein CASSLGPPELFF.

The V and J genes are TRBV4-2 and TRBJ2-7, with TRBD2 as a possible D gene (6 bases). The CDR3 length is 16 residues. The germline V and J ends were trimmed by 3 bases and 1 base, with 16 bases remaining between them. CDR1 and CDR2 (germline): LGHNA, YNFKEQ. The CDR3: CASSQSSGGLSYEQYF. CDR3 DNA: TGTGCCAGCAGCCAGAGTAGCGGAGGCCTGTCCTACGAGCAGTACTTC.

The rearrangement joins TRBV18 to TRBJ2-3; 7 bases map to TRBD1. CDR1 is KGHSH and CDR2 is LQKENI in the germline V gene. This CDR3 is built from 15 residues. The ends lost 3 bases at V and 2 bases at J; junction bases unmatched: 5. The CDR3 spells CASSPRDSYTDTQYF. The DNA of the CDR3 is TGTGCCAGCTCACCCCGGGACAGCTACACAGATACGCAGTATTTT.

The V and J genes are TRBV27 and TRBJ2-5; no clear D. V was shortened by 0 bases and J by 7 bases, with 12 bases between the two germline ends. Germline assignment: CDR1 MNHEY and CDR2 SMNVEV (reference sequence). The CDR3 is 14 residues long. The CDR3 is CASSLSSSSGTQYF. DNA of the CDR3: TGTGCCAGCAGTTTATCGAGCTCCTCCGGGACCCAGTACTTC.

The J gene is TRBJ2-5, the V gene TRBV9; unclear D gene. The ends were cut back, 4 bases at V and 1 base at J, with 8 bases in the middle. The CDR3 is made up of 13 amino acids. Germline CDR1 is SGDLS and CDR2 is YYNGEE. The CDR3 reads CASSLTSQETQYF. Written as DNA, the CDR3 is TGTGCCAGCAGCCTTACCAGCCAAGAGACCCAGTACTTC.

This chain joins TRBV28 and TRBJ2-1; 11 nucleotides line up with TRBD2. The V and J ends lost 2 bases and 0 bases, in that order; junction bases with no gene match: 6. Germline CDR1 and CDR2: MDHEN and SYDVKM. The CDR3 runs to 18 residues. The CDR3 DNA reads TGTGCCAGCAGTTTAGCTAGCGGGAGGCGCCTCTCCTACAATGAGCAGTTCTTC. Translating it yields CASSLASGRRLSYNEQFF.

The chain joins TRBV2 to TRBJ1-5; D gene uncertain. The V gene's germline CDR1 is SNHLY and CDR2 FYNNEI. The V and J ends lost 4 bases and 0 bases respectively, with 19 bases between them. The CDR3 loop spans 18 amino acids. CDR3 DNA sequence: TGTGCCAGCAGTGTCGGCCTAGTTGGCCGAAATAGCAATCAGCCCCAGCATTTT. Its protein is CASSVGLVGRNSNQPQHF.

This chain uses TRBV6-5 with TRBJ2-7; the match to TRBD2 covers 7 bases. In germline, CDR1 is MNHEY, CDR2 SVGAGI. The junction had 4 bases not matched to a gene; V was cut back by 3 bases and J by 2 bases. CDR3 length equals 14 residues. The CDR3, as DNA: TGTGCCAGCAGTTATGCAGGGAGGGCCTACGAGCAGTACTTC. This codes for CASSYAGRAYEQYF.

The rearrangement joins TRBV5-1 to TRBJ1-6, with 11 nucleotides matching TRBD1. V lost 4 bases, J lost 7 bases, and 4 bases stayed unmatched. Germline V CDR1 and CDR2: SGHRS, YFSETQ. The CDR3 covers 15 residues. The DNA of the CDR3 is TGCGCCAGCAGCCCGGACAGGGGGCGAAATTCACCCCTCCACTTT. Its protein is CASSPDRGRNSPLHF.

This chain uses TRBV30 with TRBJ1-1; unclear D gene. Per the germline V gene, CDR1 is GTSNPN and CDR2 is SVGIG (reference sequence). The CDR3 runs 12 residues. V dropped 5 bases and J dropped 5 bases, with 12 bases sitting between them. CDR3 nucleotide sequence: TGTGCCTGGGCCGGGGATCAGACTGAAGCTTTCTTT. Encoded protein: CAWAGDQTEAFF.

This chain connects TRBV11-2 to TRBJ2-1, with 9 bases lining up with TRBD2. This CDR3 is 15 amino acids long. Germline V gene sequence: CDR1 SGHAT, CDR2 FQNNGV. V shed 0 bases and J 6 bases; nucleotides not matched to a gene: 3. CDR3 amino acids: CASSLEAGGRNEQFF. The CDR3 coding sequence is TGTGCCAGCAGCTTAGAGGCGGGGGGGCGCAATGAGCAGTTCTTC.

The rearrangement links TRBV6-5 to TRBJ1-2; possibly TRBD1 for D (5 bases). V gave up 5 bases and J gave up 4 bases, with 14 bases separating them. The CDR3 consists of 14 residues. Per germline, CDR1 MNHEY and CDR2 SVGAGI. This chain's CDR3 is CASSQSAQGYGYTF. In DNA form, the CDR3 reads TGTGCCAGCAGTCAGTCGGCCCAGGGCTATGGCTACACCTTC.

This clone was observed once. The chain uses TRBV7-8 and TRBJ1-5, with D perhaps TRBD1 (5 bases). Per germline, CDR1 SGHVS and CDR2 FQNEAQ. This CDR3 has 14 residues. Between the trimmed V and J ends, which lost 5 bases and 6 bases, there was a span of 14 bases. The DNA of the CDR3 is TGTGCCAGCAGCCACGGGGGGAGAGGTCAGCCCCAGCATTTT. Translation gives CASSHGGRGQPQHF.

The V call is TRBV4-2, the J call TRBJ1-4; D is possibly TRBD1 (6 bases). Trimming left V 1 base short and J 8 bases short, with 11 bases between. This CDR3 contains 14 residues. Looked up from germline, CDR1 is LGHNA and CDR2 is YNFKEQ. The CDR3 loop reads CASSQVDREEKLFF. The CDR3 nucleotides are TGTGCCAGCAGCCAAGTGGACAGAGAAGAAAAACTGTTTTTT.

This clone was counted once. The chain carries TRBV15 and TRBJ2-5; unclear D gene. CDR1 and CDR2 (germline): LNHNV, YYDKDF (reference sequence). CDR3 size: 11 residues. Trimming removed 5 bases from V and 4 bases from J, with 5 bases in between. CDR3 DNA sequence: TGTGCCACCAGCGTCGGAGAGACCCAGTACTTC. Translating gives CATSVGETQYF.

This rearrangement joins TRBV19 to TRBJ2-1; the match to TRBD2 covers 7 bases. The CDR3 loop spans 14 amino acids. From germline, CDR1 is LNHDA and CDR2 SQIVND (reference sequence). Trimming cost V 4 bases and J 3 bases; bases outside gene matches: 3. The CDR3 nucleotides read TGTGCCAGTAGTACGGGACTAATCTACAATGAGCAGTTCTTC. Its protein is CASSTGLIYNEQFF.

The rearrangement joins TRBV10-1 to TRBJ2-2; D is uncertain. Germline CDR1 WNHNN, CDR2 SYGVQD (reference sequence). V dropped 6 bases and J dropped 5 bases, with 7 bases sitting between them. This CDR3 is 12 amino acids long. The CDR3 DNA follows: TGCGCCAGCAGCTTCGGGACCGGGGAGCTGTTTTTT. Translating it yields CASSFGTGELFF.

The genes are TRBV25-1 and TRBJ2-1; 10 bases agree with TRBD2. Germline V lookup: CDR1 MGHDK, CDR2 SYGVNS. Trimming cost V 1 base and J 8 bases; bases outside gene matches: 8. The CDR3 is made up of 16 amino acids. CDR3 region: CASSESLAGVGDEQFF. Here the CDR3 DNA reads TGTGCCAGCAGTGAATCCCTAGCGGGAGTCGGAGATGAGCAGTTCTTC.

The genes are TRBV30 and TRBJ1-6; maybe TRBD1 (6 bases). This CDR3 region has 14 residues. V gave up 3 bases and J gave up 2 bases, with 8 bases separating them. CDR1 is GTSNPN and CDR2 is SVGIG in the germline V gene (reference sequence). The CDR3 spells CAWRQGTYNSPLHF. The CDR3 region has the DNA TGTGCCTGGAGACAGGGCACCTATAATTCACCCCTCCACTTT.